The next 17 T cell receptor beta chains were all read from a single sample in a study of monozygotic twins with inflammatory bowel disease. TCRdb derives one entry per CDR3 protein from the 5' RACE reads, leaving out DNA. The listing contains around 100,000 distinct CDR3 sequences. The specimen was blood. Source of these receptors: a human donor with ulcerative colitis or Crohn's disease, or a healthy co-twin of an affected twin (not recorded which).

The J gene is TRBJ1-6, the V gene TRBV5-1. The germline gives CDR1 SGHRS, CDR2 YFSETQ. This CDR3 is 13 amino acids long. CDR3 sequence reads: CASRLEDRSPLHF.

V is TRBV29-1 and J is TRBJ2-7; TCRdb picks TRBD1, but there is no DNA to check that call. CDR1 is SQVTM and CDR2 is ANQGSEA in the germline V gene. The CDR3 length is 12 residues. The CDR3 loop reads CSVHSGTYEQYF.

This chain uses TRBV3-1 with TRBJ1-5; without DNA, the TCRdb call of TRBD1 cannot be checked. From germline, CDR1 is LGHDT and CDR2 YNNKEL (reference sequence). The CDR3 runs 14 residues. The CDR3 sequence is CASSRGGRNQPQHF. The complete variable domain, with remaining parts taken from reference TRBV3-1 and TRBJ1-5, reads DTAVSQTPKYLVTQMGNDKSIKCEQNLGHDTMYWYKQDSKKFLKIMFSYNNKELIINETVPNRFSPKSPDKAHLNLHINSLELGDSAVYFCASSRGGRNQPQHFGDGTRLSIL.

The rearrangement uses TRBV20-1 and TRBJ2-3; without DNA, the TCRdb call of TRBD2 cannot be checked. Germline assignment: CDR1 DFQATT and CDR2 SNEGSKA (reference sequence). This CDR3 region has 13 residues. The CDR3 spells CGPGLAGIDTQYF.

The V and J genes are TRBV6-5 and TRBJ1-1. From germline, CDR1 is MNHEY and CDR2 SVGAGI. The length of the CDR3 is 13 residues. CDR3 sequence: CASSYEGRPEAFF.

The rearrangement links TRBV6-2 or TRBV6-3 to TRBJ2-3. The CDR3 consists of 21 residues. Germline V gene sequence: CDR1 MNHEY, CDR2 SVGEGT. This CDR3 is CASSYSLGIGLLSRHTDTQYF.

The CDR3: CASSPTVLRRRNQPQHF. The rearrangement uses TRBV2 and TRBJ1-5; TCRdb picks TRBD1, but there is no DNA to check that call. The CDR3 spans 17 residues. Germline V gives CDR1 SNHLY, CDR2 FYNNEI.

The chain has TRBV5-4 and TRBJ2-1; absent DNA, TCRdb's TRBD2 call cannot be checked. Germline CDR1 SGHNT, CDR2 YYREEE (reference sequence). The CDR3 is 20 amino acids. The CDR3 spells CASFYIPLSPTGGRGNEQFF.

The V and J genes are TRBV13 and TRBJ2-7; lacking DNA, the TRBD1 call made by TCRdb goes unchecked. This CDR3 region has 13 residues. Germline V gene lookup returns CDR1 PRHDT and CDR2 FYEKMQ (reference sequence). Here the CDR3 reads CASSRGQGYEQYF.

The V call is TRBV7-2, the J call TRBJ1-3. In germline, CDR1 is SGHTA, CDR2 FQGNSA. CDR3 length equals 17 residues. The CDR3 sequence: CASSLALRGDSGNTIYF.

CDR3 region: CASSRTGGARQPQHF. V gene TRBV7-9 combines with J gene TRBJ1-5; checking the TCRdb D call of TRBD1 is not possible without DNA. Per the germline V gene, CDR1 is SEHNR and CDR2 is FQNEAQ (reference sequence). The CDR3 is 15 amino acids.

This chain uses TRBV6-5 with TRBJ2-7. The CDR3 runs to 15 residues. CDR1 is MNHEY and CDR2 is SVGAGI in the germline V gene. Here the CDR3 reads CASSSSWNGGLEQYF.

The genes are TRBV5-4 and TRBJ1-6; lacking DNA, the TRBD1 call made by TCRdb goes unchecked. This CDR3 has 15 amino acids. From germline, CDR1 is SGHNT and CDR2 YYREEE (reference sequence). CDR3 sequence: CASSTQDRDNSPLHF. Supplemented by reference TRBV5-4 and TRBJ1-6, the full variable domain reads ETGVTQSPTHLIKTRGQQVTLRCSSQSGHNTVSWYQQALGQGPQFIFQYYREEENGRGNFPPRFSGLQFPNYSSELNVNALELDDSALYLCASSTQDRDNSPLHFGNGTRLTVT.

The chain couples TRBV5-1 to TRBJ2-5. The CDR3 sequence is 16 residues long. Germline CDR1 reads SGHRS; CDR2 reads YFSETQ. This CDR3 reads CASSLGQGLSIETQYF.

The CDR3 loop reads CASSEAGQALTYEQYF. The gene calls are TRBV7-2 and TRBJ2-7; TCRdb gives TRBD1 as the D gene, but with no DNA this cannot be confirmed. Germline assignment: CDR1 SGHTA and CDR2 FQGNSA. The length of the CDR3 is 16 residues.

The chain recombines TRBV11-2 with TRBJ2-3. Germline lookup yields CDR1 SGHAT and CDR2 FQNNGV. The CDR3 length is 13 residues. This CDR3 is CASKLSGTDTQYF.

This sequence joins TRBV5-4 and TRBJ2-5. Germline CDR1 is SGHNT and CDR2 is YYREEE (reference sequence). The CDR3 is made up of 14 amino acids. Here the CDR3 reads CASSLAGIQETQYF.